Many counts were recorded for the clone carrying this T cell receptor (beta chain). This sample was included in a study of identical twins. Germline trimming cut 1 base from V and 3 bases from J; bases unmatched to any gene: 11. This CDR3 is 17 amino acids long. Per germline, CDR1 MNHNS and CDR2 SASEGT. TCRdb ran MiXCR on the 5' RACE reads and lists one entry per CDR3 protein. Here the sample spans some 320,000 distinct CDR3 sequences, around an eighth being singletons. This sample also belongs to another study, concerning yellow fever vaccine responses in identical twins.

The chain combines TRBV6-1 with TRBJ1-1, with 7 bases aligning to TRBD1. The source is a young woman in good health. What was sequenced was CD8+ T cells sorted from blood. CDR3 amino acids: CASSEGGEGAIDTEAFF. CDR3 sequence (DNA): TGTGCCAGCAGTGAAGGAGGGGAGGGGGCGATAGACACTGAAGCTTTCTTT.